The 8 T cell receptor beta chains presented below share a single source sample, sequenced in a study of cytomegalovirus exposure and HLA in healthy donors (dated by TCRdb to about 2017). The method was the immunoSEQ multiplex PCR assay. TCRdb stores this immuneACCESS table with in-frame sequences only. Part of the clones is absent; in the studies checked, under half of the shortfall reflects unresolved V genes, and no reason is known for the rest. The sample table shows some 170,000 clones, and around nine tenths are seen once. The top ten clonotypes cover about 1.5% of the sample. Sample: PBMCs. Receptors were obtained from a woman aged 30 to 39 in good health and CMV-seronegative.

This chain joins TRBV6-1 and TRBJ1-5; possibly TRBD1 for D (5 bases). The germline V and J ends were trimmed by 10 bases and 8 bases, with 6 bases remaining between them. This CDR3 has 9 residues. Germline V lookup: CDR1 MNHNS, CDR2 SASEGT. DNA for the CDR3: TGTGCCACGGGGGAGCCCCAGCATTTT. Residues: CATGEPQHF.

The chain has TRBV4-1 and TRBJ1-5, with 7 positions matching TRBD1. There are 18 residues in the CDR3. The J segment lost 4 bases and the V segment lost 1 base, leaving 13 bases of the junction unmatched. Germline loops: CDR1 MGHRA, CDR2 YSYEKL. CDR3 DNA: TGCGCCAGCAGCCAAGTTACCAGGGGGACAGCCACTAATCAGCCCCAGCATTTT. Protein sequence: CASSQVTRGTATNQPQHF.

This chain uses TRBV6-5 with TRBJ1-5; a weak D match, TRBD1 (6 bases). V was clipped by 5 bases and J by 6 bases, with 11 bases between them. The CDR3 covers 13 residues. Germline CDR1 is MNHEY and CDR2 is SVGAGI. CDR3 region: CASSGYRAQPQHF. DNA for the CDR3: TGTGCCAGCAGTGGGTACAGGGCTCAGCCCCAGCATTTT.

This rearrangement joins TRBV29-1 to TRBJ2-3; 10 bases are shared with TRBD1. The CDR3 runs 15 residues. The ends lost 0 bases at V and 3 bases at J; junction bases unmatched: 3. Looked up from germline, CDR1 is SQVTM and CDR2 is ANQGSEA. The CDR3 sequence is CSVEDGGQGTDTQYF. CDR3 nucleotides: TGCAGCGTTGAAGATGGGGGACAGGGGACAGATACGCAGTATTTT.

This CDR3 reads CAWTPPGNTEAFF. CDR3 in DNA: TGTGCCTGGACGCCCCCAGGGAACACTGAAGCTTTCTTT. This chain connects TRBV30 to TRBJ1-1; no clear D. Looked up from germline, CDR1 is GTSNPN and CDR2 is SVGIG (reference sequence). V was trimmed by 4 bases and J by 1 base, leaving 10 bases between them. The CDR3 has 13 residues.

This chain uses TRBV6-5 with TRBJ2-7, with TRBD1 as a possible D gene (7 bases). The germline V gene encodes CDR1 MNHEY and CDR2 SVGAGI. Trimming pared 6 bases from V and 0 bases from J, leaving 9 bases between. There are 13 residues in the CDR3. CDR3 in amino acids: CASRRDSSYEQYF. For the CDR3, the DNA is TGTGCCAGCAGGCGGGACAGCTCCTACGAGCAGTACTTC.

This clone was observed a handful of times. The V and J genes are TRBV6-1 and TRBJ1-2, with 12 bases matching TRBD1. This CDR3 region has 16 residues. The germline gives CDR1 MNHNS, CDR2 SASEGT. With V trimmed by 7 bases and J by 5 bases, 11 bases remained unmatched. The CDR3 DNA reads TGTGCCAGCATTGATGGGACAGGGGGCCGGGGGTATGGCTACACCTTC. Amino acids: CASIDGTGGRGYGYTF.

The chain joins TRBV29-1 to TRBJ2-7, with 9 bases fitting TRBD1. Germline-derived CDR1 and CDR2 are SQVTM and ANQGSEA. The CDR3 contains 16 residues. V lost 6 bases to trimming and J lost 4 bases; unmatched junction nucleotides: 16. CDR3 residues: CSVPGTGLEGQYEQYF. DNA for the CDR3: TGCAGCGTGCCCGGGACAGGGTTAGAGGGACAGTACGAGCAGTACTTC.